A single sample gave rise to the 21 T cell receptor beta chains below, sequenced in a study of blood T cell repertoires in COVID-19. Measured with immunoSEQ multiplex PCR; TCRdb has only the in-frame clones, and not every one. In the table there are 390,000 or so clones, roughly 89% of which are singletons. The sequenced sample consisted of peripheral blood. These receptors all come from a woman between 25 and 40 years old with active or convalescent COVID-19.

This rearrangement joins TRBV2 to TRBJ1-1, with D unclear. The V end lost 6 bases, the J end lost 1 base, and 12 bases lay between the germline ends. Germline values: CDR1 SNHLY, CDR2 FYNNEI. The CDR3 spans 14 residues. The DNA of the CDR3 is TGTGCCAGCAGACCCGGGCGGGGGAACACTGAAGCTTTCTTT. It specifies CASRPGRGNTEAFF.

V is TRBV5-1 and J is TRBJ2-4; TRBD2 matches at 12 bases. The CDR3 spans 18 residues. CDR1 and CDR2 (germline): SGHRS, YFSETQ. J gave up 3 bases and V 4 bases, and 11 bases lay outside the gene matches. The CDR3 region is CASSASSVTSGGKNIQYF. CDR3 nucleotides: TGCGCCAGCAGCGCTTCATCGGTGACTAGCGGGGGCAAAAACATTCAGTACTTC.

This chain joins TRBV13 and TRBJ1-1; D might be TRBD1 (6 bases). Trimming stripped 0 bases from V and 7 bases from J, with 9 bases between. CDR3 length equals 13 residues. Germline CDR1 PRHDT, CDR2 FYEKMQ (reference sequence). In nucleotides, the CDR3 is TGTGCCAGCAGCTTAGGGACAGGAGTTGAAGCTTTCTTT. This codes for CASSLGTGVEAFF.

J is TRBJ1-2 and V is TRBV4-1, with a weak D call TRBD1 (6 bases). The V end lost 3 bases, the J end lost 8 bases, and 22 bases lay between the germline ends. Germline CDR1 and CDR2: MGHRA and YSYEKL. The CDR3 contains 16 residues. CDR3 coding DNA: TGCGCCAGCAGCCAGGCACAGGGTTCCCCCCACGAGGGCTACACCTTC. Translating it yields CASSQAQGSPHEGYTF.

J is TRBJ1-5 and V is TRBV6-4; 8 bases agree with TRBD1. Trimming took 5 bases from V and 5 from J; bases not matched to a gene: 2. This CDR3 region has 13 residues. Germline CDR1 MRHNA, CDR2 SNTAGT. The CDR3 coding sequence is TGTGCCAGCAGTACGGACAGGGATCAGCCCCAGCATTTT. Protein: CASSTDRDQPQHF.

This clone was observed once. The V call is TRBV10-3, the J call TRBJ2-7; D not resolved. Germline V lookup: CDR1 ENHRY, CDR2 SYGVKD. The length of the CDR3 is 13 residues. Trimming removed 2 bases from V and 0 bases from J, with 5 bases in between. The CDR3 region is CAISEIDSYEQYF. The DNA of the CDR3 is TGTGCCATCAGTGAGATAGACTCCTACGAGCAGTACTTC.

This sequence joins TRBV6-5 and TRBJ1-1; 12 bases fit TRBD1. CDR3 length equals 16 residues. V shed 2 bases, J shed 7 bases, and the junction held 8 bases outside the gene matches. Germline V CDR1 and CDR2: MNHEY, SVGAGI. The CDR3 DNA is TGTGCCAGCAGTTACCCGAGGGACAGGGGGCTCAGTGAAGCTTTCTTT. Its protein product is CASSYPRDRGLSEAFF.

The J gene is TRBJ2-1, the V gene TRBV7-2, with 8 nucleotides matching TRBD1. Germline V gives CDR1 SGHTA, CDR2 FQGNSA. V gave up 5 bases and J gave up 4 bases; unmatched junction bases: 4. This CDR3 region has 14 residues. The DNA for the CDR3 is TGTGCCAGCAGCCCGGACAGGGAATACAATGAGCAGTTCTTC. Its protein is CASSPDREYNEQFF.

The rearrangement links TRBV6-5 to TRBJ1-6; D is unclear. The V end lost 4 bases, the J end lost 0 bases, and 10 bases lay between the germline ends. The CDR3 spans 16 residues. Looked up from germline, CDR1 is MNHEY and CDR2 is SVGAGI. The CDR3 sequence is CASSFGGGSYNSPLHF. The CDR3 DNA reads as TGTGCCAGCAGTTTTGGAGGCGGCTCCTATAATTCACCCCTCCACTTT.

The rearrangement joins TRBV5-1 to TRBJ1-4, with TRBD1 matching over 10 bases. This CDR3 comprises 14 residues. Trimming cost V 2 bases and J 7 bases; bases outside gene matches: 2. The germline V gene encodes CDR1 SGHRS and CDR2 YFSETQ. The CDR3: CASSFGTGVEKLFF. CDR3 coding DNA: TGCGCCAGCAGCTTCGGGACAGGGGTTGAAAAACTGTTTTTT.

This chain uses TRBV6-4 with TRBJ2-7; TRBD2 is a possible D gene (5 bases). The CDR3 covers 15 residues. CDR1 is MRHNA, CDR2 SNTAGT, per germline. Trimming pared 1 base from V and 2 bases from J, leaving 12 bases between. CDR3 nucleotide sequence: TGTGCCAGCAGTGACTTTGCGGGTCCGACCTACGAGCAGTACTTC. Encoded protein: CASSDFAGPTYEQYF.

This clone was seen a few times. The chain joins TRBV7-9 to TRBJ1-3; 7 nucleotides align to TRBD1. This CDR3 comprises 16 residues. The germline V gene has CDR1 SEHNR and CDR2 FQNEAQ (reference sequence). Trimming took 5 bases from V and 0 from J; bases not matched to a gene: 7. The CDR3 coding sequence is TGTGCCAGCAGCCATGGACAGGCCCTCTCTGGAAACACCATATATTTT. This encodes CASSHGQALSGNTIYF.

The V call is TRBV6-1, the J call TRBJ2-2; 14 bases are shared with TRBD2. The CDR3 sequence is 16 residues long. Germline CDR1 and CDR2: MNHNS and SASEGT. The V gene end was trimmed by 7 bases and the J gene end by 7 bases; junction bases not matched to a gene: 8. The CDR3 protein is CASTEGLAGEVGELFF. CDR3 coding DNA: TGTGCCAGCACTGAGGGACTAGCGGGAGAAGTCGGGGAGCTGTTTTTT.

The chain uses TRBV12-3 or TRBV12-4 and TRBJ2-7, with D tentatively TRBD1 (5 bases). V was cut by 6 bases and J by 3 bases, with 12 bases left in between. There are 13 residues in the CDR3. CDR3 protein: CASSRTRFYEQYF. CDR3 DNA sequence: TGTGCCAGCAGCCGGACACGGTTCTACGAGCAGTACTTC.

This chain joins TRBV2 and TRBJ1-1; D might be TRBD1 (6 bases). Germline V gene data show CDR1 as SNHLY and CDR2 as FYNNEI. Trimming took 0 bases from V and 0 from J, leaving 17 bases between them. This CDR3 has 18 residues. CDR3 DNA sequence: TGTGCCAGCAGTGAAGCGCTTAGTTTGGGGGCTTTGAACACTGAAGCTTTCTTT. This gives the protein CASSEALSLGALNTEAFF.

This chain connects TRBV6-2 or TRBV6-3 to TRBJ2-1; 10 bases fit TRBD2. The J segment lost 1 base and the V segment lost 2 bases, leaving 2 bases of the junction unmatched. In germline, CDR1 is MNHEY, CDR2 SVGEGT. The CDR3 covers 16 residues. CDR3 protein: CASSYGGLASYNEQFF. In DNA, the CDR3 is TGTGCCAGCAGTTACGGGGGACTAGCGTCCTACAATGAGCAGTTCTTC.

V usage is TRBV4-1 and J usage is TRBJ2-7; TRBD1 matches at 12 bases. The germline CDR1 and CDR2 sequences are MGHRA and YSYEKL. Trimming took 5 bases from V and 5 from J; bases not matched to a gene: 7. This CDR3 has 15 amino acids. Here the CDR3 reads CASSTAGTGGNEQYF. DNA for the CDR3: TGCGCCAGCAGCACAGCCGGGACAGGGGGCAACGAGCAGTACTTC.

This rearrangement joins TRBV27 to TRBJ2-7; 9 nucleotides agree with TRBD1. The CDR3 is 15 residues long. Germline CDR1 is MNHEY and CDR2 is SMNVEV (reference sequence). Unmatched junction bases numbered 11, after V lost 6 bases and J lost 5 bases. CDR3: CASSLGGTGNDEQYF. CDR3 coding DNA: TGTGCCAGCAGCCTAGGCGGGACAGGGAACGACGAGCAGTACTTC.

The chain has TRBV5-1 and TRBJ2-3; TRBD2 agrees at 11 bases. Germline assignment: CDR1 SGHRS and CDR2 YFSETQ. The ends lost 2 bases at V and 6 bases at J; junction bases unmatched: 8. The CDR3 has 16 amino acids. DNA of the CDR3: TGCGCCAGCAGCTTTAGGACTAGCGGGTCACCGGATACGCAGTATTTT. This sequence encodes CASSFRTSGSPDTQYF.

The rearrangement links TRBV4-1 to TRBJ1-4, with TRBD1 matching over 7 bases. Germline V CDR1 and CDR2: MGHRA, YSYEKL. With V trimmed by 3 bases and J by 2 bases, 9 bases remained unmatched. The CDR3 is made up of 17 amino acids. CDR3 sequence reads: CASSQPNRGNTNEKLFF. The CDR3, as DNA: TGCGCCAGCAGCCAGCCTAACAGGGGAAATACTAATGAAAAACTGTTTTTT.

This clone was seen a handful of times. This chain joins TRBV6-1 and TRBJ1-5; TRBD1 matches 11 bases. V lost 2 bases and J lost 0; bases outside the gene matches: 15. CDR3 size: 21 residues. Germline V CDR1 and CDR2: MNHNS, SASEGT. The CDR3 reads CASSEPAQGTGGQYSNQPQHF. In nucleotides, the CDR3 is TGTGCCAGCAGTGAACCTGCGCAGGGGACAGGGGGGCAATATAGCAATCAGCCCCAGCATTTT.